The 10 T cell receptor beta chains below come from one sample, sequenced in a study of early stage breast cancer tumors. Some clones are missing from TCRdb's copy, which holds only in-frame ones; the method was immunoSEQ multiplex PCR. The data contain tens of thousands of clones, 70% to 80% of them seen just once; the ten biggest clones take up roughly 7%. The sample taken for sequencing was blood. Receptors originate from a person aged 55 to 70 with breast cancer.

This chain uses TRBV30 with TRBJ2-1, with 10 positions matching TRBD2. The CDR3 runs to 15 residues. Losses at the gene ends were 3 bases for V and 2 bases for J; bases not matched to a gene: 4. CDR1 and CDR2 (germline): GTSNPN, SVGIG (reference sequence). CDR3 coding DNA: TGTGCCTGGAGCCTCCTAGCGGGGGCCTACAATGAGCAGTTCTTC. Amino acid sequence: CAWSLLAGAYNEQFF.

This clone was observed once. The V gene is TRBV4-1, the J gene TRBJ2-3; D not resolved. The CDR3 has 14 amino acids. V dropped 0 bases and J dropped 6 bases, with 10 bases sitting between them. Per the germline V gene, CDR1 is MGHRA and CDR2 is YSYEKL. The CDR3 nucleotides read TGCGCCAGCAGCCAAGAAGTCCTTTCCGATACGCAGTATTTT. It encodes CASSQEVLSDTQYF.

The J gene is TRBJ1-2, the V gene TRBV2; unclear D gene. Trimming took 4 bases from V and 2 from J, leaving 8 bases between them. The CDR3 covers 13 residues. Germline CDR1 reads SNHLY; CDR2 reads FYNNEI. The CDR3 nucleotides are TGTGCCAGCAGTGTAAAGTCCAACTATGGCTACACCTTC. Its protein is CASSVKSNYGYTF.

CDR3 coding DNA: TGTGCCAGCAGCCTATCGGAGGGAGGGCCGGGTGAGACCCAGTACTTC. It translates to CASSLSEGGPGETQYF. This chain links TRBV13 with TRBJ2-5; 7 bases match TRBD2. Looked up from germline, CDR1 is PRHDT and CDR2 is FYEKMQ (reference sequence). V lost 5 bases and J lost 5; bases outside the gene matches: 14. The CDR3 has 16 amino acids.

The V gene is TRBV28, the J gene TRBJ1-2; TRBD1 aligns across 7 bases. Germline trimming cut 4 bases from V and 0 bases from J; bases unmatched to any gene: 5. This CDR3 is 15 amino acids long. The V gene's germline CDR1 is MDHEN and CDR2 SYDVKM. The CDR3 region has the DNA TGTGCCAGCAGTTCTGGGACAGCGTCTAACTATGGCTACACCTTC. This codes for CASSSGTASNYGYTF.

The chain has TRBV9 and TRBJ1-2, with 8 bases aligning to TRBD1. Looked up from germline, CDR1 is SGDLS and CDR2 is YYNGEE. CDR3 length equals 17 residues. The V and J ends lost 4 bases and 4 bases, in that order; junction bases with no gene match: 15. CDR3 loop: CASSSEGTGRRGYGYTF. The CDR3 DNA sequence: TGTGCCAGCAGCTCCGAGGGGACAGGACGTAGAGGCTATGGCTACACCTTC.

CDR3 coding DNA: TGTGCCAGTGTAGCGGGCGGGAGCTCCTACAATGAGCAGTTCTTC. Amino acid sequence: CASVAGGSSYNEQFF. This sequence joins TRBV19 and TRBJ2-1; 7 bases fit TRBD2. V was pared by 8 bases and J by 0 bases, with 7 bases of the junction left unmatched. The CDR3 is made up of 15 amino acids. The germline CDR1 and CDR2 sequences are LNHDA and SQIVND (reference sequence).

The chain is built from TRBV29-1 and TRBJ2-3, with D perhaps being TRBD1 or TRBD2 (6 bases each). CDR1 is SQVTM, CDR2 ANQGSEA, per germline. Between the trimmed V and J ends, which lost 5 bases and 1 base, there was a span of 13 bases. The CDR3 contains 14 residues. In nucleotides, the CDR3 is TGCAGCGTTCCTAGGGGGGTCCGCACAGATACGCAGTATTTT. Protein: CSVPRGVRTDTQYF.

This sequence joins TRBV25-1 and TRBJ1-1; D is possibly TRBD1 (5 bases). Trimming cost V 4 bases and J 1 base, with 19 bases left between them. This CDR3 is built from 17 residues. CDR1 is MGHDK, CDR2 SYGVNS, per germline. The CDR3 region is CASSGALVRGSNTEAFF. DNA of the CDR3: TGTGCCAGCAGTGGGGCCCTCGTGAGGGGATCGAACACTGAAGCTTTCTTT.

This clone showed up just a few times. This rearrangement joins TRBV7-8 to TRBJ2-7, with 8 positions matching TRBD1. V shed 4 bases and J 3 bases; nucleotides not matched to a gene: 2. The CDR3 spans 13 residues. From germline, CDR1 is SGHVS and CDR2 FQNEAQ. The DNA for the CDR3 is TGTGCCAGCAGCTCCGACAGGGGCTACGAGCAGTACTTC. Encoded protein: CASSSDRGYEQYF.